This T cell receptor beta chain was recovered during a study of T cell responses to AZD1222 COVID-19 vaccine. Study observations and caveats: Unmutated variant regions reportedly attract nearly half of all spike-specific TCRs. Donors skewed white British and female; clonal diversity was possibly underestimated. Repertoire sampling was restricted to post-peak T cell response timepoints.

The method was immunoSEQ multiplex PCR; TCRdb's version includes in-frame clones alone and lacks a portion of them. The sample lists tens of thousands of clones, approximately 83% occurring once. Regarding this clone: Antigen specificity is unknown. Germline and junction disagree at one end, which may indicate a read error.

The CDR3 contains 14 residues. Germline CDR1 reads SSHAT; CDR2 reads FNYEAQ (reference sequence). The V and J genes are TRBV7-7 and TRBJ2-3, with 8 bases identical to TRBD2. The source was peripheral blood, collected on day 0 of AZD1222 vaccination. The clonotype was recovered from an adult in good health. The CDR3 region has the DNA TGTGCTAGCAGCTTAGCGGGAACACCAGATACGCAGTATTTT. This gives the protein CASSLAGTPDTQYF.